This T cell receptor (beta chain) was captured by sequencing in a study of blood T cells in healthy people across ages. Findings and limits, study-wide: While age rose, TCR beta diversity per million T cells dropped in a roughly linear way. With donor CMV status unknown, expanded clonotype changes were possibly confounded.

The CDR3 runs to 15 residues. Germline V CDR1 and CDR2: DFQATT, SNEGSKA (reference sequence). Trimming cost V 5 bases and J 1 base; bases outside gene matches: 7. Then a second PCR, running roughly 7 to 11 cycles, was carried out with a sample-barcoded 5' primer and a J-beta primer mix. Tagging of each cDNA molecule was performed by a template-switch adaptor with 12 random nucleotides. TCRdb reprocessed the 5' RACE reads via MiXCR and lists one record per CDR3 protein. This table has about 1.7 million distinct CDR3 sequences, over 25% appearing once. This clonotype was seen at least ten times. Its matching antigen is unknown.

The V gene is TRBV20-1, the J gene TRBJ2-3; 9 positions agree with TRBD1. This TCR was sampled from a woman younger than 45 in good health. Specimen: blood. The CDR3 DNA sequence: TGCAGTGCTCTGCTCGGGGACAGGGGCACAGATACGCAGTATTTT. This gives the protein CSALLGDRGTDTQYF.